These 13 T cell receptor beta chains were all obtained from the same sample, sequenced in a study of Ad26.COV2.S vaccination and SARS-CoV-2 variants. Treatment specified: 15 to 20 received Ad26.COV2.S at low or high dose, single or two shots; about 5 received placebo; per-sample allocation not given. Samples were taken on day 63 after the first vaccine or placebo injection. Using immunoSEQ multiplex PCR, the repertoire was profiled, and TCRdb retains in-frame clones only, with some absent. The sample lists fewer than 800,000 clones; more than 70% were seen once. Specimen: peripheral blood, collected in a trial of Ad26.COV2.S vaccine versus placebo. The receptor source for this set is a person aged 18-60 years who received the Ad26.COV2.S COVID-19 vaccine or a placebo.

This clone has just one count. The genes are TRBV7-2 and TRBJ2-7; 10 bases match TRBD2. The CDR3 spans 14 residues. In germline, CDR1 is SGHTA, CDR2 FQGNSA. V lost 5 bases and J lost 2; bases outside the gene matches: 3. CDR3 bases: TGTGCCAGCAGCCGGACTAGCGGAACCTACGAGCAGTACTTC. Its translation is CASSRTSGTYEQYF.

This clone showed up just a few times. The chain has TRBV7-6 and TRBJ1-1; weak D call: TRBD1 (5 bases). Germline V CDR1 and CDR2: SGHVS, FNYEAQ. Trimming shortened V by 5 bases and J by 2 bases, and 12 bases separated the two germline ends. The CDR3 is 14 amino acids. The CDR3 here is CASSVFRDNTEAFF. The CDR3 bases are TGTGCCAGCAGCGTCTTCAGGGACAACACTGAAGCTTTCTTT.

The chain has TRBV18 and TRBJ2-5; 10 bases line up with TRBD1. Germline V gives CDR1 KGHSH, CDR2 LQKENI. V gave up 6 bases and J gave up 9 bases; unmatched junction bases: 10. The CDR3 length is 14 residues. CDR3 in amino acids: CASSTGTGERPQYF. CDR3 sequence (DNA): TGTGCCAGCTCGACCGGGACAGGGGAACGGCCCCAGTACTTC.

The chain employs TRBV3-1 (or the pseudogene TRBV3-2) and TRBJ1-3, with D maybe TRBD1 (5 bases). With 0 bases removed from V and 5 bases from J, the gap between germline ends came to 14 bases. This CDR3 contains 16 residues. Germline lookup yields CDR1 LGHDT and CDR2 YNNKEL (reference sequence). As DNA, the CDR3 is TGTGCCAGCAGCCAAGACGCCCAGGGTATAAGAAACACCATATATTTT. This sequence encodes CASSQDAQGIRNTIYF.

J is TRBJ1-4 and V is TRBV5-5; D not certain. The CDR3 length is 14 residues. The germline gives CDR1 SGHKS, CDR2 YYEKEE (reference sequence). The V gene lost 2 bases and the J gene lost 7 bases, with 12 bases spanning the gap. This chain's CDR3 is CASSLGPGSEKLFF. DNA of the CDR3: TGTGCCAGCAGCTTAGGTCCGGGTAGTGAAAAACTGTTTTTT.

The chain recombines TRBV18 with TRBJ1-1; the match to TRBD1 covers 8 bases. V gave up 6 bases and J gave up 5 bases; unmatched junction bases: 8. From germline, CDR1 is KGHSH and CDR2 LQKENI. The CDR3 loop spans 14 amino acids. The CDR3 is CASSRTGIDTEAFF. The DNA of the CDR3 is TGTGCCAGCTCTCGGACAGGGATAGATACTGAAGCTTTCTTT.

The V gene is TRBV14, the J gene TRBJ2-7; 11 nucleotides align to TRBD2. Per the germline V gene, CDR1 is SGHDN and CDR2 is FVKESK. V lost 4 bases to trimming and J lost 9 bases; unmatched junction nucleotides: 11. This CDR3 has 15 amino acids. The CDR3 DNA reads as TGTGCCAGCAGCCCAGGGACTAGCGGAACCACGGGGCAGTACTTC. Its translation: CASSPGTSGTTGQYF.

The V call is TRBV5-1, the J call TRBJ2-5; D is unresolved. Germline V gene data show CDR1 as SGHRS and CDR2 as YFSETQ. V was cut by 1 base and J by 3 bases, with 10 bases left in between. This CDR3 has 14 residues. CDR3 nucleotide sequence: TGCGCCAGCAGCTTGTTTGTCGCCGAAGAGACCCAGTACTTC. Its translation is CASSLFVAEETQYF.

The V and J genes are TRBV3-1 (or the pseudogene TRBV3-2) and TRBJ2-7; TRBD2 agrees at 9 bases. The CDR3 is 14 amino acids. Germline V gene data show CDR1 as LGHDT and CDR2 as YNNKEL (reference sequence). V shed 1 base, J shed 6 bases, and the junction held 4 bases outside the gene matches. The CDR3 nucleotides read TGTGCCAGCAGCCAAGTAGGCGGGGGGGTCGAGCAGTACTTC. The encoded protein is CASSQVGGGVEQYF.

V gene TRBV6-1 combines with J gene TRBJ1-1, with 10 positions matching TRBD1. V lost 6 bases, J lost 5 bases, and 6 bases stayed unmatched. CDR3 length equals 14 residues. The V gene's germline CDR1 is MNHNS and CDR2 SASEGT. The CDR3 spells CASRDRGLGTEAFF. The CDR3 bases are TGTGCCAGCAGAGACAGGGGGCTAGGAACTGAAGCTTTCTTT.

This chain connects TRBV19 to TRBJ2-2, with 9 bases lining up with TRBD1. Trimming removed 10 bases from V and 3 bases from J; junction bases left unmatched: 15. Germline assignment: CDR1 LNHDA and CDR2 SQIVND (reference sequence). The CDR3 has 17 amino acids. The CDR3 is CATGTGRGGGDTGELFF. The CDR3 nucleotides are TGTGCCACGGGGACAGGGCGAGGCGGGGGAGACACCGGGGAGCTGTTTTTT.

The chain combines TRBV7-9 with TRBJ2-3; 10 nucleotides align to TRBD1. Trimming cost V 3 bases and J 4 bases; bases outside gene matches: 10. The CDR3 loop spans 17 amino acids. Germline V gives CDR1 SEHNR, CDR2 FQNEAQ (reference sequence). CDR3 sequence reads: CASSFRTRDRGSDTQYF. The CDR3 DNA reads TGTGCCAGCAGCTTTCGCACCCGGGACAGGGGCTCAGATACGCAGTATTTT.

The V and J genes are TRBV3-1 (or the pseudogene TRBV3-2) and TRBJ2-3, with 8 bases fitting TRBD2. V was pared by 0 bases and J by 6 bases, with 5 bases of the junction left unmatched. This CDR3 has 15 amino acids. In germline, CDR1 is LGHDT, CDR2 YNNKEL (reference sequence). The CDR3: CASSQDGRAWDTQYF. In nucleotides, the CDR3 is TGTGCCAGCAGCCAAGACGGGAGGGCCTGGGATACGCAGTATTTT.